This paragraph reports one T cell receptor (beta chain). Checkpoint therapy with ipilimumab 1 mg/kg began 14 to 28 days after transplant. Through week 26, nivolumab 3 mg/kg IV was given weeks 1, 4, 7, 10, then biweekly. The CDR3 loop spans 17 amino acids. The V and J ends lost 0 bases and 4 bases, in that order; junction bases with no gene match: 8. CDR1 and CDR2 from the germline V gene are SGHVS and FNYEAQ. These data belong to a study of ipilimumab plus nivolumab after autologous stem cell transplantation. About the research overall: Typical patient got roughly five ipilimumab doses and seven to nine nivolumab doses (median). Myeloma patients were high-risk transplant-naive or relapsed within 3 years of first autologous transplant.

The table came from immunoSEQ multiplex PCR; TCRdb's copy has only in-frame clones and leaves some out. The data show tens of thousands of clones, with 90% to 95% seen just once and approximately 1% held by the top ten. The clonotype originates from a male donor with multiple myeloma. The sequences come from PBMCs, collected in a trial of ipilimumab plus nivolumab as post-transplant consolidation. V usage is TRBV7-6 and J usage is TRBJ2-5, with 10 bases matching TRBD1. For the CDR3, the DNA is TGTGCCAGCAGCTTAGCAACCGGGACAGGGGTCGGAGAGACCCAGTACTTC. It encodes CASSLATGTGVGETQYF.